The rows below give T cell receptor beta chains drawn from one sample of a study of cytomegalovirus exposure and HLA in healthy donors. Measured with immunoSEQ multiplex PCR; TCRdb has only the in-frame clones, and not every one. Its listing shows about 96,000 clones. Sequencing was carried out using PBMCs. These TCRs come from a woman between 25 and 40 years old in good health and CMV-seronegative. Both conserved end residues are part of each CDR3. D genes are given only for firm matches.

v_gene: TRBV5-1; d_gene: .; j_gene: TRBJ1-5; CDR3nt: TGCGCCAGCAGCTTGGGTGGAGGGAGCAATCAGCCCCAGCATTTT; CDR3aa: CASSLGGGSNQPQHF
v_gene: TRBV5-4; d_gene: .; j_gene: TRBJ2-1; CDR3nt: TGTGCCAGCAGCTCCCGGCCAACGGGGGATGAGTGGAAGCAGTTCTTC; CDR3aa: CASSSRPTGDEWKQFF
v_gene: TRBV7-2; d_gene: .; j_gene: TRBJ2-7; CDR3nt: TGTGCCAGCAGCGCCCTACCGGCCTCAGACTACGAGCAGTACTTC; CDR3aa: CASSALPASDYEQYF
v_gene: TRBV28; d_gene: .; j_gene: TRBJ1-1; CDR3nt: TGTGCCACCGATAGCTTAATCACTGAAGCTTTCTTT; CDR3aa: CATDSLITEAFF
v_gene: TRBV5-4; d_gene: TRBD2; j_gene: TRBJ2-3; CDR3nt: TGTGCCAGCAGCTTACCAAGCGGGGGGGCGACAGATACGCAGTATTTT; CDR3aa: CASSLPSGGATDTQYF
v_gene: TRBV27; d_gene: TRBD1; j_gene: TRBJ2-1; CDR3nt: TGTGCCACTATAAGGGGGCTTTCCTCTTACAATGAGCAGTTCTTC; CDR3aa: CATIRGLSSYNEQFF
v_gene: TRBV2; d_gene: .; j_gene: TRBJ2-1; CDR3nt: TGTGCCAGCAGAGGGGGAAGCGCCAACTCCTACAATGAGCAGTTCTTC; CDR3aa: CASRGGSANSYNEQFF
v_gene: TRBV7-8; d_gene: .; j_gene: TRBJ1-4; CDR3nt: TGTGCCAGCAGCCCCACTGCGTTTAATGAAAAACTGTTTTTT; CDR3aa: CASSPTAFNEKLFF
v_gene: TRBV2; d_gene: .; j_gene: TRBJ1-1; CDR3nt: TGTGCTAGATGCAGGGCGAGTAACACTGAAGCTTTCTTT; CDR3aa: CARCRASNTEAFF
v_gene: TRBV15; d_gene: TRBD2; j_gene: TRBJ2-5; CDR3nt: TGTGCCACCAGCAGAGATCGAACTAGCGGGAGGGCGGACCAAGAGACCCAGTACTTC; CDR3aa: CATSRDRTSGRADQETQYF
v_gene: TRBV19; d_gene: .; j_gene: TRBJ2-1; CDR3nt: TGTGCCAGTAGTATAAGCGGGCCAAATGAGCAGTTCTTC; CDR3aa: CASSISGPNEQFF
v_gene: TRBV18; d_gene: .; j_gene: TRBJ2-7; CDR3nt: TGTGCCAGCTCCCGGGTGATTGGCTCCTACGAGCAGTACTTC; CDR3aa: CASSRVIGSYEQYF
v_gene: TRBV5-4; d_gene: TRBD1; j_gene: TRBJ1-6; CDR3nt: TGTGCCAGCAGCCCGGGACAGGGGATTGGATCACCCCTCCACTTT; CDR3aa: CASSPGQGIGSPLHF
v_gene: TRBV5-4; d_gene: .; j_gene: TRBJ1-1; CDR3nt: TGTGCCAGCAGGGATCCGTCCGGTGGGGGGAAGAACACTGAAGCTTTCTTT; CDR3aa: CASRDPSGGGKNTEAFF
v_gene: TRBV7-9; d_gene: .; j_gene: TRBJ2-5; CDR3nt: TGTGCCAGCAGCTTTCCTAGCTCGGAGACCCAGTACTTC; CDR3aa: CASSFPSSETQYF
v_gene: TRBV19; d_gene: .; j_gene: TRBJ1-1; CDR3nt: TGTGCCAGTAGTAACAGAATGAACACTGAAGCTTTCTTT; CDR3aa: CASSNRMNTEAFF
v_gene: TRBV29-1; d_gene: .; j_gene: TRBJ1-2; CDR3nt: TGCAGCGTTGGGGGCAGATTGGGGGCCCGTTCCGTTAACTATGGCTACACCTTC; CDR3aa: CSVGGRLGARSVNYGYTF
v_gene: TRBV5-1; d_gene: TRBD2; j_gene: TRBJ2-5; CDR3nt: TGCGCCAGCAGCTCAACTAGCGGGGGCTCGGGAGAGACCCAGTACTTC; CDR3aa: CASSSTSGGSGETQYF
v_gene: TRBV28; d_gene: TRBD2; j_gene: TRBJ2-3; CDR3nt: TGTGCCAGCAGTTTAGTGCGGGAGGGCCTAGGGGATACGCAGTATTTT; CDR3aa: CASSLVREGLGDTQYF
v_gene: TRBV2; d_gene: .; j_gene: TRBJ1-5; CDR3nt: TGTGCCAGCAGTGAAGCCTCGACCGGACAGCCGAATTGGCCCCAGCATTTT; CDR3aa: CASSEASTGQPNWPQHF